This is a list of T cell receptor beta chains from one sample in a study of cytomegalovirus exposure and HLA in healthy donors. Clones were sequenced by immunoSEQ multiplex PCR, and TCRdb holds only the in-frame ones, with some missing. The sample records roughly 230,000 clones, about nine tenths being singletons. Sequencing was performed on PBMCs. These TCRs come from a girl aged 2-10 years in good health and CMV-seronegative. Each CDR3 is given with its conserved first and last residue. The order of the fields is D gene, clone size, J gene, V gene, CDR3 DNA, CDR3 protein. D genes are given only for firm matches. Clone sizes are given selectively: once, few, many, or a class where the clone is expanded.

d_gene: TRBD2; abundance: once; j_gene: TRBJ2-1; v_gene: TRBV5-6; CDR3nt: TGTGCCAGCAGCTTGAATAGCGGGGGGGCCTGGCATGAGCAGTTCTTC; CDR3aa: CASSLNSGGAWHEQFF
d_gene: TRBD2; abundance: .; j_gene: TRBJ2-1; v_gene: TRBV28; CDR3nt: TGTGCCAGCAGTTTGACGGGAGGAATTGGCTACAATGAGCAGTTCTTC; CDR3aa: CASSLTGGIGYNEQFF
d_gene: .; abundance: .; j_gene: TRBJ2-5; v_gene: TRBV6-4; CDR3nt: TGTGCCAGCAGTGACCGCCAGGGGACCCAGTACTTC; CDR3aa: CASSDRQGTQYF
d_gene: TRBD1; abundance: .; j_gene: TRBJ1-4; v_gene: TRBV29-1; CDR3nt: TGCAGCGTTTTACAGGGGGGCCTTAATGAAAAACTGTTTTTT; CDR3aa: CSVLQGGLNEKLFF
d_gene: .; abundance: .; j_gene: TRBJ1-1; v_gene: TRBV6-4; CDR3nt: TGTGCCAGCAGTTTGGAGCAAAACACTGAAGCTTTCTTT; CDR3aa: CASSLEQNTEAFF
d_gene: TRBD1; abundance: .; j_gene: TRBJ2-7; v_gene: TRBV27; CDR3nt: TGTGCCACCGCGATGGGACAGGCCTACGAGCAGTACTTC; CDR3aa: CATAMGQAYEQYF
d_gene: .; abundance: .; j_gene: TRBJ2-7; v_gene: TRBV5-5; CDR3nt: TGTGCCAGCAGCTTGTCGGGGAACTACGAGCAGTACTTC; CDR3aa: CASSLSGNYEQYF
d_gene: TRBD1; abundance: .; j_gene: TRBJ1-2; v_gene: TRBV9; CDR3nt: TGTGCCAGCAGCGCCGGACAGGGGGAAGTGAACTATGGCTACACCTTC; CDR3aa: CASSAGQGEVNYGYTF
d_gene: .; abundance: .; j_gene: TRBJ2-7; v_gene: TRBV7-9; CDR3nt: TGTGCCAGCAGCTTAAGTGTGATGGGGGCCGAGCAGTACTTC; CDR3aa: CASSLSVMGAEQYF
d_gene: .; abundance: .; j_gene: TRBJ1-2; v_gene: TRBV6-6; CDR3nt: TGTGCCGCCACATACCCGGGGGAAGCTAACTATGGCTACACCTTC; CDR3aa: CAATYPGEANYGYTF
d_gene: .; abundance: .; j_gene: TRBJ1-2; v_gene: TRBV5-1; CDR3nt: TGCGCCAGCAGCTTGGAGTGGGGCAGGGGAGTTGGCTACACCTTC; CDR3aa: CASSLEWGRGVGYTF